These T cell receptor beta chains were read from a single sample in a study of blood T cell repertoires in COVID-19. Measured with immunoSEQ multiplex PCR; TCRdb has only the in-frame clones, and not every one. Here the sample spans about 68,000 clones, roughly 90% being singletons. Input material: peripheral blood. These receptors were collected from a man aged 25 to 45 with acute or convalescent COVID-19. Both conserved end residues are part of each CDR3. A D gene is named only where the DNA matches it firmly. Part of the rows lack a size; the others show once, few, many or a class for expanded clones.

j_gene,abundance,v_gene,d_gene,CDR3aa,CDR3nt
TRBJ2-5,many,TRBV5-1,TRBD2,CASSHLTSAYQETQYF,TGCGCCAGCAGCCATCTTACTAGCGCGTACCAAGAGACCCAGTACTTC
TRBJ1-1,few,TRBV11-2,.,CASSLSPGQNTEAFF,TGTGCCAGCAGCTTGTCCCCGGGACAGAACACTGAAGCTTTCTTT
TRBJ1-4,.,TRBV2,TRBD1,CASSANRGNEKLFF,TGTGCCAGCAGTGCCAACAGGGGTAATGAAAAACTGTTTTTT
TRBJ1-5,.,TRBV18,.,CASSPTYSNQPQHF,TGTGCCAGCTCACCGACATATAGCAATCAGCCCCAGCATTTT
TRBJ1-2,.,TRBV7-9,.,CASSLGGQVNGYTF,TGTGCCAGCAGCTTAGGGGGGCAGGTGAATGGCTACACCTTC
TRBJ2-7,once,TRBV9,.,CASSVGSGQEYEQYF,TGTGCCAGCAGCGTAGGCTCTGGACAAGAATACGAGCAGTACTTC
TRBJ1-5,once,TRBV2,TRBD1,CASSTGEQPQHF,TGTGCCAGCAGCACAGGGGAACAGCCCCAGCATTTT
TRBJ2-7,.,TRBV20-1,TRBD1,CSASIRFGTGVFYEQYF,TGCAGTGCTAGTATACGGTTCGGGACAGGGGTGTTCTACGAGCAGTACTTC
TRBJ1-1,.,TRBV28,.,CASSFPLPTVEAFF,TGTGCCAGCAGTTTCCCCCTTCCCACAGTTGAAGCTTTCTTT
TRBJ2-7,.,TRBV3-1/TRBV3-2,.,CASSYRESSYEQYF,TGTGCCAGCAGCTACAGGGAAAGCTCCTACGAGCAGTACTTC
TRBJ2-7,.,TRBV10-1,.,CASSEGARNEQYF,TGCGCCAGCAGTGAGGGGGCTCGGAACGAGCAGTACTTC
TRBJ2-1,.,TRBV5-1,.,CASSSTTGEQFF,TGCGCCAGCAGCTCTACTACAGGTGAGCAGTTCTTC
TRBJ2-1,.,TRBV5-6,.,CASSLFSGAHNEQFF,TGTGCCAGCAGCTTGTTTAGCGGAGCACACAATGAGCAGTTCTTC
TRBJ2-3,.,TRBV30,.,CAWRGGWSRTDTQYF,TGTGCCTGGAGGGGGGGTTGGTCACGCACAGATACGCAGTATTTT
TRBJ2-2,.,TRBV10-2,.,CASSEAENTGELFF,TGCGCCAGCAGTGAAGCGGAGAACACCGGGGAGCTGTTTTTT
TRBJ1-6,once,TRBV7-8,.,CASSFGSRGNNSPLHF,TGTGCCAGCAGCTTCGGGTCGCGCGGGAATAATTCACCCCTCCACTTT
TRBJ2-7,.,TRBV28,TRBD2,CATMTSGNYEQYF,TGTGCCACCATGACTAGCGGTAACTACGAGCAGTACTTC
TRBJ2-7,once,TRBV6-2/TRBV6-3,.,CASSYPPPSTGEQYF,TGTGCCAGCAGTTACCCTCCTCCTAGCACGGGCGAGCAGTACTTC
TRBJ2-7,.,TRBV21-1,.,CASFVHAVYEQYF,TGTGCCAGCTTCGTCCATGCAGTATACGAGCAGTACTTC
TRBJ2-5,.,TRBV4-1,TRBD1,CAPSPLGQGGDQQETQYF,TGCGCCCCCAGCCCACTCGGACAGGGGGGGGATCAGCAAGAGACCCAGTACTTC
TRBJ1-1,.,TRBV6-2/TRBV6-3,.,CASSYKAGVSNTEAFF,TGTGCCAGCAGTTACAAGGCAGGGGTCTCGAACACTGAAGCTTTCTTT
TRBJ2-7,.,TRBV5-1,.,CASSQGRGEQYF,TGCGCCAGCAGCCAGGGTCGGGGGGAGCAGTACTTC
TRBJ2-2,once,TRBV7-8,TRBD2,CASSLALSGLAGGNTGELFF,TGTGCCAGCAGCTTAGCGCTCTCCGGACTAGCGGGGGGGAACACCGGGGAGCTGTTTTTT
TRBJ2-4,.,TRBV4-3,TRBD2,CASSQGREGGNIQYF,TGCGCCAGCAGCCAAGGGAGGGAGGGAGGAAACATTCAGTACTTC
TRBJ1-5,.,TRBV5-1,.,CASSLSPGGNQPQHF,TGCGCCAGCAGCTTGTCCCCGGGGGGGAACCAGCCCCAGCATTTT
TRBJ2-1,.,TRBV5-1,.,CASSLVAPSGEQFF,TGCGCCAGCAGCTTGGTGGCTCCGTCAGGAGAGCAGTTCTTC
TRBJ1-1,.,TRBV19,.,CASSLWDTAAFF,TGTGCCAGTAGTCTCTGGGACACCGCGGCTTTCTTT
TRBJ2-3,once,TRBV29-1,TRBD2,CSVDIAGEDTQYF,TGCAGCGTTGATATAGCGGGAGAAGATACGCAGTATTTT
TRBJ2-1,few,TRBV5-1,.,CASSFRESSYNEQFF,TGCGCCAGCAGCTTTCGGGAGAGCTCCTACAATGAGCAGTTCTTC